Listed below are T cell receptor beta chains from one sample, sequenced in a study of cytomegalovirus exposure and HLA in healthy donors. Sequenced by immunoSEQ multiplex PCR; TCRdb stores in-frame clones only, minus some. This sample has roughly 140,000 clones, with over 60% found just once. Sequencing was performed on PBMCs. These TCRs come from a woman aged 25-40 years in good health and CMV-seropositive. CDR3s include the opening cysteine and the closing phenylalanine or tryptophan. A D gene is named only where the DNA matches it firmly. The size field is filled for only some rows; it gives once, few, many or a size class.

d_gene,abundance,j_gene,v_gene,CDR3nt,CDR3aa
-,few,TRBJ2-6,TRBV5-6,TGTGCCAGCAGCCTGGCACGGAGCTCTGGGGCCAACGTCCTGACTTTC,CASSLARSSGANVLTF
TRBD1,-,TRBJ1-5,TRBV11-2,TGTGCCAGCAGCTTAGGGGACAGCTGGGGGAATCAGCCCCAGCATTTT,CASSLGDSWGNQPQHF
-,-,TRBJ2-1,TRBV5-1,TGCGCCAGCAGCTTTGACGGCGGTGACTACAATGAGCAGTTCTTC,CASSFDGGDYNEQFF
TRBD2,-,TRBJ2-3,TRBV7-3,TGTGCCAGCAGCTTAACGCCTAGCGGGAGTCTCACAGATACGCAGTATTTT,CASSLTPSGSLTDTQYF
-,-,TRBJ2-7,TRBV4-2,TGTGCCAGCAGCCAAGAAGAGTTGAGTGCCTACGAGCAGTACTTC,CASSQEELSAYEQYF
-,-,TRBJ1-5,TRBV30,TGTGCCTGGAGTTCCCTCCGGGGGGGGCCCCAGCATTTT,CAWSSLRGGPQHF
TRBD2,-,TRBJ2-7,TRBV11-2,TGTGCCAGCAGCGTAAGGCCCCCGGGACTAGCGACCTACGAGCAGTACTTC,CASSVRPPGLATYEQYF
-,-,TRBJ1-5,TRBV27,TGTGCCAGCAGTTCACAGGGTCGCAATCAGCCCCAGCATTTT,CASSSQGRNQPQHF
-,-,TRBJ1-1,TRBV7-9,TGTGCCAGCAACAATATCCGGGGCACTGAAGCTTTCTTT,CASNNIRGTEAFF
-,-,TRBJ1-2,TRBV5-1,TGCGCCAGCAGTTTTATCCCTTTTATCTACACCTTC,CASSFIPFIYTF
TRBD2,once,TRBJ2-2,TRBV10-3,TGTGCCATCAGTTCCGGGACTAGCGGAGCCGGGGAGCTGTTTTTT,CAISSGTSGAGELFF
-,-,TRBJ2-5,TRBV5-4,TGTGCCAGCAGCAAGGGGGGGCAGGGAGAGGGAGAGACCCAGTACTTC,CASSKGGQGEGETQYF
-,-,TRBJ1-4,TRBV27,TGTGCCAGCAGTTTAGTTCCCGGGTTTAATGAAAAACTGTTTTTT,CASSLVPGFNEKLFF
TRBD1,-,TRBJ1-3,TRBV30,TGTGCCTGGATTGGGACAGGGCCTGGAAACACCATATATTTT,CAWIGTGPGNTIYF
-,-,TRBJ1-2,TRBV6-5,TGTGCCAGCAGTTTCGGGGGCTATGGCTACACCTTC,CASSFGGYGYTF
-,-,TRBJ1-1,TRBV28,TGTGCCGCGTCCCTGACAGATAACACTGAAGCTTTCTTT,CAASLTDNTEAFF
TRBD2,-,TRBJ2-7,TRBV5-1,TGCGCCAGCAGCCTTACTAGCGGGAGTTCCTACGAGCAGTACTTC,CASSLTSGSSYEQYF
TRBD1,-,TRBJ2-7,TRBV6-5,TGTGCCAGCAGTTTCCGGGACAGGATTTACGAGCAGTACTTC,CASSFRDRIYEQYF
-,few,TRBJ1-1,TRBV5-6,TGTGCCAGCAGCTTGGAGGGGACTGAAGCTTTCTTT,CASSLEGTEAFF
-,-,TRBJ1-1,TRBV5-1,TGCGCCAGCAGCTTGGTGGCCAACACTGAAGCTTTCTTT,CASSLVANTEAFF
TRBD2,-,TRBJ2-7,TRBV7-9,TGTGCCAGCAGCGAATCACGCGGGACGGGGGGGTCCTACGAGCAGTACTTC,CASSESRGTGGSYEQYF
TRBD1,-,TRBJ1-5,TRBV10-2,TGCGCCAGCACCGAGGACAGGATAAGCAATCAGCCCCAGCATTTT,CASTEDRISNQPQHF
TRBD1,few,TRBJ1-4,TRBV5-1,TGCGCCAGCAGCTTGGGGACAGGGATTGAAAAACTGTTTTTT,CASSLGTGIEKLFF
-,-,TRBJ2-6,TRBV7-9,TGTGCCAGCGGAGGCAACGTCCTGACTTTC,CASGGNVLTF
-,-,TRBJ2-1,TRBV5-1,TGCGCCAGCAGCTTGGAAAGGGGGAGATCTCTCCGGGATGAGCAGTTCTTC,CASSLERGRSLRDEQFF
-,once,TRBJ1-4,TRBV2,TGTGCCAGCTTTCGGGAAGACGAAAAACTGTTTTTT,CASFREDEKLFF
TRBD2,-,TRBJ2-3,TRBV11-2,TGTGCCAGCAGCCGCGGGACTAGCGGGAACTGGGGCACAGATACGCAGTATTTT,CASSRGTSGNWGTDTQYF
-,few,TRBJ1-1,TRBV2,TGTGCCAGCGTGGCAGGGCGTTTGAACACTGAAGCTTTCTTT,CASVAGRLNTEAFF
-,-,TRBJ1-1,TRBV15,TGTGCCACCAGCAGGTCCGACAGGTACACTGAAGCTTTCTTT,CATSRSDRYTEAFF
-,-,TRBJ1-6,TRBV30,TGTGCCTGGAGTAGCGAATTACCCGAGTCACCCCTCCACTTT,CAWSSELPESPLHF
TRBD1,-,TRBJ1-2,TRBV6-1,TGTGCCAGCAGTCGACAGGGGGCTGTCTATGGCTACACCTTC,CASSRQGAVYGYTF
-,-,TRBJ1-1,TRBV5-1,TGCGCCAGCAGCCCACAGGACCTTACGGCTGAAGCTTTCTTT,CASSPQDLTAEAFF
TRBD1,-,TRBJ2-7,TRBV6-5,TGTGCCAGCAGTTACTCGGGACAGGGCTTAAGTTACGAGCAGTACTTC,CASSYSGQGLSYEQYF
-,-,TRBJ2-3,TRBV5-1,TGCGCCAGCAGCTTGGCAGGGGCGAGTGATACGCAGTATTTT,CASSLAGASDTQYF
-,-,TRBJ1-4,TRBV4-2,TGTGCCAGCAGCCACATAATCCGGGACAATAATGAAAAACTGTTTTTT,CASSHIIRDNNEKLFF
TRBD1,-,TRBJ2-6,TRBV5-1,TGCGCCAGCGAGCGGACAGGGAGTTCTGGGGCCAACGTCCTGACTTTC,CASERTGSSGANVLTF
-,few,TRBJ2-3,TRBV25-1,TGTGCCAGCACTAACGAGGGAGATACGCAGTATTTT,CASTNEGDTQYF